This TCR beta chain stems from a study of blood T cell repertoires in COVID-19. On the study more broadly: The United States, Italy and Spain provided the acute and convalescent COVID-19 samples. The cDNA or gDNA used as material had been derived from T cells, B-cell-depleted T cells, or PBMCs.

Data came from immunoSEQ multiplex PCR; TCRdb stores just in-frame clones and leaves some out. Of 180,000 or so clones in the sample, about 86% are singletons; the top ten hold nearly 8.5%. The CDR3 has 15 residues. The germline V gene has CDR1 SGHRS and CDR2 YFSETQ. The V gene lost 1 base and the J gene lost 0 bases, with 5 bases spanning the gap. This receptor was identified in a man aged 55 to 70 with acute or convalescent COVID-19. Sequences were obtained from peripheral blood. V is TRBV5-1 and J is TRBJ2-6, with D hard to call. The CDR3 is CASSLYGSGANVLTF. In nucleotides, the CDR3 is TGCGCCAGCAGCTTGTACGGCTCTGGGGCCAACGTCCTGACTTTC. Complete variable domain (other parts from reference TRBV5-1 and TRBJ2-6): KAGVTQTPRYLIKTRGQQVTLSCSPISGHRSVSWYQQTPGQGLQFLFEYFSETQRNKGNFPGRFSGRQFSNSRSEMNVSTLELGDSALYLCASSLYGSGANVLTFGAGSRLTVL.